Sequencing of this T cell receptor (beta chain) was carried out in a study of T-cell reconstitution after alpha-beta-depleted transplantation in children. The authors prepared the TCRbeta library with unique molecular identifiers. Via MiXCR, TCRdb re-called the PCR reads, giving one row per CDR3 protein. In the table there are some 490,000 distinct CDR3 sequences, under 15% of which are singletons. V was pared by 10 bases and J by 3 bases, with 12 bases between. The CDR3 has 12 residues. Germline V gene sequence: CDR1 MNHNY, CDR2 SVGAGI (reference sequence). The J gene is TRBJ1-1, the V gene TRBV6-6, with no clear D. The clonotype comes from a human donor who donated a stem cell graft to a child with combined immunodeficiency. The sequenced sample was PBMCs from the stem cell graft donor, obtained from the stem cell graft. The CDR3 DNA follows: TGTGCCATCTCACTTTCCCACACTGAAGCTTTCTTT. Translating it yields CAISLSHTEAFF.